This T cell receptor beta chain came from a study of T cell repertoires in cytomegalovirus infection. Background on the study: It was the public TCR beta signatures that indicated both CMV infection and matching HLA type. Study conclusions and caveats: The study identified carriers of CMV plus the relevant HLA from cumulative public TCR beta family frequency. Dominating the ex vivo response were TCR beta clonotypes that were CMV-specific and HLA-C-restricted.

A few counts support this clonotype. Antigen specificity is unknown. TCRdb re-analysed the reads in MiXCR, keeping a single row per CDR3 protein. The sample lists 480,000 or so distinct CDR3 sequences, around 11% occurring once. The V end was cut by 2 bases, the J end by 2 bases, with 7 bases between. Germline V gives CDR1 MNHEY, CDR2 SMNVEV (reference sequence). This CDR3 contains 14 residues. The chain combines TRBV27 with TRBJ2-1; D gene ambiguous. This sequence originates from a human donor in good health (CMV status not recorded). Some clones in this sample may be carry-over from other donors' samples. Sequenced input: PBMCs. The CDR3 loop reads CASSLTPAYNEQFF. The CDR3 nucleotides are TGTGCCAGCAGTTTAACGCCAGCCTACAATGAGCAGTTCTTC.